The subject of this entry is one T cell receptor beta chain. Its antigen is unidentified. Cells designated naive CD8 were CD45RO-negative and were positively selected for CCR7, with terminally differentiated effector memory CD45RA+ cells excluded. Everyone who donated was a Caucasian adult who lived in Nashville, Tennessee. V lost 0 bases to trimming and J lost 9 bases; unmatched junction nucleotides: 7. The CDR3 extends over 15 amino acids. Germline values: CDR1 LGHNA, CDR2 YSLEER. The entry originates in a study of shared clonotypes between healthy human individuals. Study-level results: Shared clonotypes: about 5.3% naive CD4, around 3.5% naive CD8, 2.3% memory CD4, 0.4% to 0.5% memory CD8.

At deep level, the assay was performed. Per the original data handling: Owing to the provision of junction-only sequences devoid of quality scores by immunoSEQ, filtering differed. The table came from immunoSEQ multiplex PCR; TCRdb's copy has only in-frame clones and leaves some out. Clonal size and the V and J genes are those of that table, whereas D and trimming came from the DNA. The sample lists around 2,000,000 clones, roughly 94% occurring once. Sequences were obtained from naive CD8+ T cells sorted from blood. This clonotype was sampled from a young man in good health. This chain links TRBV4-3 with TRBJ2-1, with 8 positions matching TRBD2. CDR3 sequence reads: CASSQERTSRLEQFF. The CDR3 nucleotides read TGCGCCAGCAGCCAAGAGCGGACTAGCCGCCTTGAGCAGTTCTTC.